This T cell receptor (beta chain) was sequenced for a study of post-analysis software for immune sequencing data. General study results and limits: For normalized Chao1 diversity, multiple sclerosis patients scored significantly lower than controls did. Strong same-batch co-clustering of samples appeared with F measure clustering. Controls had lower frequencies than patients of about five TRBV segments, which included TRBV5-6, TRBV5-1 and TRBV20-1.

Germline V lookup: CDR1 MNHNY, CDR2 SVGAGI (reference sequence). CDR3 length: 14 amino acids. Trimming left V 0 bases short and J 8 bases short, with 10 bases between. Concerning this clonotype: Its antigen is not identified.

Included in the TCR beta cDNA libraries were unique molecular identifiers. Researchers reported roughly 510,000 cDNA molecules coming from approximately 0.95 to 9.8 million T cells. Each CDR3 protein gets one entry after TCRdb re-called the PCR reads with MiXCR. The sample shows fewer than 850,000 distinct CDR3 sequences, roughly 27% of them seen only once. This sequence joins TRBV6-6 and TRBJ1-4; the D gene is possibly TRBD1 (6 bases). The TCR comes from a girl between 10 and 17 years old with multiple sclerosis. Sequencing used blood. In DNA form, the CDR3 reads TGTGCCAGCAGTTACTCGGCAGGGGAGGAAAAACTGTTTTTT. It specifies CASSYSAGEEKLFF.